The 20 T cell receptor beta chains below come from one sample, sequenced in a study of T-cell memory formation after mild COVID-19. TCRdb reprocessed the 5' RACE reads with MiXCR, giving one entry per CDR3 protein. The sample records 250,000 to 350,000 distinct CDR3 sequences, around 15% being singletons. Sequencing input: PBMCs or a T cell subset sorted from them (not recorded which). The receptors were sampled from a man younger than 35 who had mild COVID-19 (a few samples of this study predate the infection). Cell type and time point are not known.

This clonotype was detected a few times. The chain joins TRBV7-9 to TRBJ1-1; D may be TRBD1 (5 bases). V lost 4 bases and J lost 2, with 14 bases in between. This CDR3 is built from 15 residues. Germline values: CDR1 SEHNR, CDR2 FQNEAQ (reference sequence). CDR3 sequence (DNA): TGTGCCAGCAGCTCACCAACAGGCCGTAACACTGAAGCTTTCTTT. It codes for CASSSPTGRNTEAFF.

CDR3 nucleotides: TGTGCCAGCAGTTTGATCGGGGAAACTGAAGCTTTCTTT. Amino acid sequence: CASSLIGETEAFF. The chain recombines TRBV6-2 or TRBV6-3 with TRBJ1-1; D not resolved. CDR3 length: 13 residues. CDR1 is MNHEY and CDR2 is SVGEGT in the germline V gene. V was shortened by 4 bases and J by 5 bases, with 11 bases between the two germline ends.

In its sample, this clonotype was seen many times. This rearrangement joins TRBV5-1 to TRBJ1-1; the D gene is possibly TRBD1 (6 bases). Trimming removed 4 bases at V and 9 bases at J, with 19 bases between. Germline V gene data show CDR1 as SGHRS and CDR2 as YFSETQ. The CDR3 loop spans 14 amino acids. The DNA of the CDR3 is TGCGCCAGCAGCCCGGGCGGGACACCCAATAAAGCTTTCTTT. It yields the protein CASSPGGTPNKAFF.

The sample holds a few counts of this clonotype. The chain carries TRBV5-1 and TRBJ2-1; 10 bases map to TRBD2. The CDR3 has 18 amino acids. Germline CDR1 SGHRS, CDR2 YFSETQ. V dropped 1 base and J dropped 6; count of bases not matched to a gene: 13. DNA of the CDR3: TGCGCCAGCAGCTTGCGGAGCGGGGGGGGCATAGGAACCAATGAGCAGTTCTTC. It translates to CASSLRSGGGIGTNEQFF.

In its sample, this clonotype was seen many times. The J gene is TRBJ2-3, the V gene TRBV10-3; either TRBD1 or TRBD2 may fit D (5 bases each). Trimming shortened V by 4 bases and J by 2 bases, and 13 bases separated the two germline ends. In germline, CDR1 is ENHRY, CDR2 SYGVKD. This CDR3 is 15 amino acids long. CDR3 coding DNA: TGTGCCATCAGTGGCGCGAGGGGAGCCACAGATACGCAGTATTTT. This gives the protein CAISGARGATDTQYF.

There are a few counts of this clonotype. The CDR3 region has the DNA TGTGCCACCAGTGACCAGACAGCGCCCTGGCCCCAGCATTTT. This sequence encodes CATSDQTAPWPQHF. This chain connects TRBV24-1 to TRBJ1-5, with TRBD1 as a possible D gene (5 bases). Germline CDR1 is KGHDR and CDR2 is SFDVKD. Trimming left V 4 bases short and J 9 bases short, with 15 bases between. This CDR3 contains 14 residues.

The chain links TRBV5-5 to TRBJ2-3, with TRBD1 identical over 8 bases. Germline V CDR1 and CDR2: SGHKS, YYEKEE (reference sequence). V lost 4 bases and J lost 3; bases outside the gene matches: 4. This CDR3 has 14 amino acids. The CDR3 nucleotides are TGTGCCAGCAGCCGGGGACAGGCAACAGATACGCAGTATTTT. It encodes CASSRGQATDTQYF.

This clonotype was counted ten times or more. The rearrangement uses TRBV5-1 and TRBJ1-1, with a weak D call TRBD1 (5 bases). The V end lost 1 base, the J end lost 3 bases, and 13 bases lay between the germline ends. Germline assignment: CDR1 SGHRS and CDR2 YFSETQ. The CDR3 is 15 residues long. The CDR3 DNA follows: TGCGCCAGCAGCTTGTTTTCAGGGTCGGACACTGAAGCTTTCTTT. It translates to CASSLFSGSDTEAFF.

This clonotype was found a few times. V is TRBV28 and J is TRBJ2-7; D unclear. The V end lost 5 bases, the J end lost 3 bases, and 14 bases lay between the germline ends. This CDR3 is 14 amino acids long. CDR1 and CDR2 (germline): MDHEN, SYDVKM. CDR3 nucleotides: TGTGCCAGCAGTACCCCAGGACCTGACTACGAGCAGTACGTC. This gives the protein CASSTPGPDYEQYV.

This clonotype turned up a few times. This chain joins TRBV6-1 and TRBJ1-1; D uncertain. Per the germline V gene, CDR1 is MNHNS and CDR2 is SASEGT. The V end lost 10 bases, the J end lost 5 bases, and 17 bases lay between the germline ends. The CDR3 runs 13 residues. Here the CDR3 reads CATAGRGRTEAFF. CDR3 coding DNA: TGTGCCACCGCCGGACGGGGAAGGACTGAAGCTTTCTTT.

V is TRBV5-6 and J is TRBJ2-1; 7 nucleotides agree with TRBD2. The CDR3 is 11 amino acids. Germline values: CDR1 SGHDT, CDR2 YYEEEE. Trimming removed 4 bases from V and 11 bases from J; junction bases left unmatched: 3. The CDR3 here is CASSTSEKQFF. CDR3 bases: TGTGCCAGCAGCACTAGCGAGAAGCAGTTCTTC.

The chain recombines TRBV29-1 with TRBJ1-1, with a tentative D call TRBD1 (5 bases). CDR1 and CDR2 from the germline V gene are SQVTM and ANQGSEA. The V end was cut by 2 bases, the J end by 2 bases, with 9 bases between. The CDR3 length is 13 residues. The CDR3 DNA reads TGCAGCGTTGAACAGGGACTAAACACTGAAGCTTTCTTT. Translating it yields CSVEQGLNTEAFF.

The rearrangement links TRBV20-1 to TRBJ1-5, with 8 bases matching TRBD1. The trim removed 0 bases at V and 8 bases at J, leaving 6 bases unmatched. The CDR3 has 14 amino acids. The V gene's germline CDR1 is DFQATT and CDR2 SNEGSKA (reference sequence). This chain's CDR3 is CSARDNRGGEPQHF. CDR3 nucleotides: TGCAGTGCTAGAGATAACAGGGGGGGGGAGCCCCAGCATTTT.

This chain links TRBV30 with TRBJ1-1; 9 bases line up with TRBD1. The CDR3 has 14 amino acids. Germline-derived CDR1 and CDR2 are GTSNPN and SVGIG (reference sequence). With V trimmed by 3 bases and J by 5 bases, 7 bases remained unmatched. CDR3 coding DNA: TGTGCCTGGAGATTGGGGACAGGGAATACTGAAGCTTTCTTT. The encoded protein is CAWRLGTGNTEAFF.

This chain connects TRBV9 to TRBJ2-5, with TRBD2 matching over 10 bases. This CDR3 has 17 residues. V shed 1 base, J shed 4 bases, and the junction held 10 bases outside the gene matches. Germline CDR1 SGDLS, CDR2 YYNGEE. The CDR3 coding sequence is TGTGCCAGCAGCGTAACCTCGGGGCTAGCGGGGGCAGAGACCCAGTACTTC. Translation: CASSVTSGLAGAETQYF.

This sequence joins TRBV29-1 and TRBJ2-3, with D uncertain. CDR3 length: 11 residues. Trimming stripped 6 bases from V and 2 bases from J, with 6 bases between. Germline loops: CDR1 SQVTM, CDR2 ANQGSEA. The CDR3: CSVIPTDTQYF. The CDR3 region has the DNA TGCAGCGTCATTCCCACAGATACGCAGTATTTT.

This clonotype appeared a few times. The CDR3 here is CASSLELAGFADTQYF. CDR3 bases: TGCGCCAGCAGCTTGGAACTAGCGGGGTTCGCAGATACGCAGTATTTT. The V call is TRBV5-1, the J call TRBJ2-3; 10 nucleotides agree with TRBD2. Germline V gives CDR1 SGHRS, CDR2 YFSETQ. There are 16 residues in the CDR3. V shed 0 bases and J 4 bases; nucleotides not matched to a gene: 5.

This clonotype has a handful of counts. The chain uses TRBV5-1 and TRBJ2-7; D gene unclear. V shed 0 bases and J shed 6 bases, with 7 bases lying between them. Germline V CDR1 and CDR2: SGHRS, YFSETQ. The CDR3 is made up of 12 amino acids. Written as DNA, the CDR3 is TGCGCCAGCAGCTTGGGAACACTCGAGCAGTACTTC. Its protein is CASSLGTLEQYF.

This clonotype has ten or more counts. This chain joins TRBV7-2 and TRBJ2-1; a possible D gene is TRBD2 (6 bases). The CDR3 covers 17 residues. Looked up from germline, CDR1 is SGHTA and CDR2 is FQGNSA. Deletions cut 0 bases from V and 4 bases from J, with 16 bases between. Here the CDR3 DNA reads TGTGCCAGCAGCTTAGCGATTGGAGGGGCAGGGTACAATGAGCAGTTCTTC. Residues: CASSLAIGGAGYNEQFF.

J is TRBJ1-3 and V is TRBV21-1; the listed D gene, TRBD1, was not tested against the DNA. TRBV21-1 is a known pseudogene. This CDR3 contains 17 residues. CDR3 in amino acids: CASSKGRKGPSGNTIYF. CDR3 nucleotide sequence: TGTGCCAGCAGCAAAGGAAGGAAGGGGCCCTCTGGAAACACCATATATTTT.